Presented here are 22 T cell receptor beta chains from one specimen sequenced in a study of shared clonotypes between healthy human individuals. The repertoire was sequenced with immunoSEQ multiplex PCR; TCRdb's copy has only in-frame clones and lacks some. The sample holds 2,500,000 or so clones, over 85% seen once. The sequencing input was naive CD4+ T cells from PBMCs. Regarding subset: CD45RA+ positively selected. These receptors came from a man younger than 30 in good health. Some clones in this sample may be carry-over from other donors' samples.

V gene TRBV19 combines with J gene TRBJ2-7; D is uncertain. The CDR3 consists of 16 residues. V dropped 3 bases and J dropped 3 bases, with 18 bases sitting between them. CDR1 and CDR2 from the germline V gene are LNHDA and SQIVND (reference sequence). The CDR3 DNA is TGTGCCAGTAGTATGTTTGCGGCGGACGGTAACTACGAGCAGTACTTC. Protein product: CASSMFAADGNYEQYF.

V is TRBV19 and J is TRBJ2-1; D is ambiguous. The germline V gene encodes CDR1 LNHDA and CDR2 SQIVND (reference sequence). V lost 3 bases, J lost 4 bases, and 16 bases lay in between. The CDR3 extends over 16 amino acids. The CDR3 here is CASSISPDNLYNEQFF. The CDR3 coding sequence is TGTGCCAGTAGTATCTCCCCTGATAACTTATACAATGAGCAGTTCTTC.

Here the CDR3 reads CASSEGPRGLGEKLFF. The DNA for the CDR3 is TGTGCCAGCAGTGAAGGTCCCCGGGGGTTGGGGGAAAAACTGTTTTTT. The gene calls are TRBV6-1 and TRBJ1-4; TRBD1 is a possible D gene (5 bases). Trimming took 1 base from V and 8 from J, leaving 17 bases between them. The germline CDR1 and CDR2 sequences are MNHNS and SASEGT. The CDR3 is 16 residues long.

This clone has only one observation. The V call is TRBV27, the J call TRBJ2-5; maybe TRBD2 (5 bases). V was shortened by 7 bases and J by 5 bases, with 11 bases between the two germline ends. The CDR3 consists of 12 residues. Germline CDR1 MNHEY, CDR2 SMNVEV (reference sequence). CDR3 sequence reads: CASKGRRETQYF. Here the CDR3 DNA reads TGTGCCAGCAAAGGTCGGAGGGAGACCCAGTACTTC.

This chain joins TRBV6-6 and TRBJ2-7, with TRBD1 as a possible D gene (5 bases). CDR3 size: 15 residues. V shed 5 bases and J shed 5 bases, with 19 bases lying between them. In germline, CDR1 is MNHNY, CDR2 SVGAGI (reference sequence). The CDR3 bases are TGTGCCAGCAGTCCGCCCCTGTTAGGGGCCCACGAGCAGTACTTC. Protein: CASSPPLLGAHEQYF.

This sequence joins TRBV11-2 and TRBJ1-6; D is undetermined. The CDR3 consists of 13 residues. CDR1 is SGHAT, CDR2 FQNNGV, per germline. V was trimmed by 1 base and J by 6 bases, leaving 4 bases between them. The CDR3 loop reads CASSLVFNSPLHF. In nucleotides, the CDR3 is TGTGCCAGCAGCTTAGTTTTTAATTCACCCCTCCACTTT.

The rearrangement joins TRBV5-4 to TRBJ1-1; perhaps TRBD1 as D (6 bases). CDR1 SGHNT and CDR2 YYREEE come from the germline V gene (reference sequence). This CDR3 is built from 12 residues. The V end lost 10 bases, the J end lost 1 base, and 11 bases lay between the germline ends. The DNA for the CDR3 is TGTGCCGCGGGACACCAGAACACTGAAGCTTTCTTT. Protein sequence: CAAGHQNTEAFF. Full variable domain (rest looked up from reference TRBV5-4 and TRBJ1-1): ETGVTQSPTHLIKTRGQQVTLRCSSQSGHNTVSWYQQALGQGPQFIFQYYREEENGRGNFPPRFSGLQFPNYSSELNVNALELDDSALYLCAAGHQNTEAFFGQGTRLTVV.

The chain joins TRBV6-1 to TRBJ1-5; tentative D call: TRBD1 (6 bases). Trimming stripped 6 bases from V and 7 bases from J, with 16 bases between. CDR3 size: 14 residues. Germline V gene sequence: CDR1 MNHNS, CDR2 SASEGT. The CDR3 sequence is CASRLGGLGQPQHF. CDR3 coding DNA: TGTGCCAGCAGATTAGGGGGGCTGGGACAGCCCCAGCATTTT.

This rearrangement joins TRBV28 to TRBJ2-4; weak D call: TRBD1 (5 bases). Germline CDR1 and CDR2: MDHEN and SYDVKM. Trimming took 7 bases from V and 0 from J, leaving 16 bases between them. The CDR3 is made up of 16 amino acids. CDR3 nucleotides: TGTGCCAGCACAAAGACAGTTTTACTAGCCAAAAACATTCAGTACTTC. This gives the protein CASTKTVLLAKNIQYF.

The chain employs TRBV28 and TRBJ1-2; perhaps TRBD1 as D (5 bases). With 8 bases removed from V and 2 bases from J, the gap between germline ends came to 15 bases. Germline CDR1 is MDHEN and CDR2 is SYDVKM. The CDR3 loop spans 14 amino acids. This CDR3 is CASQFNRQNYGYTF. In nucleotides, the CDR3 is TGTGCCAGCCAGTTTAACCGACAGAACTATGGCTACACCTTC.

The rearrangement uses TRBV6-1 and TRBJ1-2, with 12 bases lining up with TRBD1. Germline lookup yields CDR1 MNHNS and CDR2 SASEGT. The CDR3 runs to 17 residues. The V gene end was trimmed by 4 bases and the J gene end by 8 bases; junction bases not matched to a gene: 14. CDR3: CASSAGGQGALTEGYTF. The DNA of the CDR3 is TGTGCCAGCAGTGCCGGGGGACAGGGGGCTCTTACAGAGGGCTACACCTTC.

The chain's CDR3 is CASSSDRAPGNTIYF. Written as DNA, the CDR3 is TGTGCCAGCAGCTCCGACAGGGCTCCTGGAAACACCATATATTTT. J is TRBJ1-3 and V is TRBV5-4; the match to TRBD1 covers 7 bases. Looked up from germline, CDR1 is SGHNT and CDR2 is YYREEE (reference sequence). CDR3 size: 15 residues. With V trimmed by 3 bases and J by 2 bases, 5 bases remained unmatched.

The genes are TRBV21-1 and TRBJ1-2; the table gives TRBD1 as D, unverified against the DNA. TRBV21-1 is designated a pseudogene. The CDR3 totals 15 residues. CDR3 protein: CASSPPPGGNYGYTF. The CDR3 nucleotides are TGTGCCAGCAGCCCCCCGCCAGGGGGGAACTATGGCTACACCTTC.

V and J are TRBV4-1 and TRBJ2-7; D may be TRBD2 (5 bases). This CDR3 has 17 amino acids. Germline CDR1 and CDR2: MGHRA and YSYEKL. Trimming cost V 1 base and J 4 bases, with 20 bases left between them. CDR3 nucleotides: TGCGCCAGCAGCCAAGTTAGCACTAGTCGACCGGGGTACGAGCAGTACTTC. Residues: CASSQVSTSRPGYEQYF.

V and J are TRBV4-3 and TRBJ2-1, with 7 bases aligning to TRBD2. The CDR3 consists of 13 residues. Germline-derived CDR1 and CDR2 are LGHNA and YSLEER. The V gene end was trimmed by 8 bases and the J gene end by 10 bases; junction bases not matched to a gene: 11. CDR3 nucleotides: TGCGCCAGCTCCCCTCGGGGCGGGAGCGAGCAGTTCTTC. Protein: CASSPRGGSEQFF.

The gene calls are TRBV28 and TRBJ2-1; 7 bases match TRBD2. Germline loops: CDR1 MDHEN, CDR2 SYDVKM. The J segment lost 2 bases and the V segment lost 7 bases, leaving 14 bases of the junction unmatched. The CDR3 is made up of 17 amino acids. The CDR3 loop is CASNLPRGAGTYNEQFF. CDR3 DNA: TGTGCCAGCAACCTCCCCCGCGGAGCGGGAACCTACAATGAGCAGTTCTTC.

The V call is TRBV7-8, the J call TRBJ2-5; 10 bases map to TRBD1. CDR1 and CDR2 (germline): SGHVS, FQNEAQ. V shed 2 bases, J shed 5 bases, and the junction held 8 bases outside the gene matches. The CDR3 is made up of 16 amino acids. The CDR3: CASSLSRTGGGETQYF. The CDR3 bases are TGTGCCAGCAGCTTATCCCGGACAGGGGGTGGCGAGACCCAGTACTTC.

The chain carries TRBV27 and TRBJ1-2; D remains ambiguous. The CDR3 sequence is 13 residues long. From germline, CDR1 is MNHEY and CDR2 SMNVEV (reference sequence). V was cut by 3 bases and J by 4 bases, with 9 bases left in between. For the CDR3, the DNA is TGTGCCAGCAGTTTTACAGCGCTCTATGGCTACACCTTC. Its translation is CASSFTALYGYTF.

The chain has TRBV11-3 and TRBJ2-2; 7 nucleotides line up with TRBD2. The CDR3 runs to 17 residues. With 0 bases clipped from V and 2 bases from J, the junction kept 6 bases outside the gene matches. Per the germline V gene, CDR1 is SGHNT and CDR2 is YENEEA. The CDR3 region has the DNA TGTGCCAGCAGCTTAGAAAGCGGGGTCCCAAACACCGGGGAGCTGTTTTTT. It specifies CASSLESGVPNTGELFF.

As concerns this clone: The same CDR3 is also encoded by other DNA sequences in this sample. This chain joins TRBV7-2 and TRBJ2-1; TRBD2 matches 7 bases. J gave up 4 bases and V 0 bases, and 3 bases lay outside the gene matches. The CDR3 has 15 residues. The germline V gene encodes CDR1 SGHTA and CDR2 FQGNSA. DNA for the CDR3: TGTGCCAGCAGCTTAGCAGCGGGGACTTACAATGAGCAGTTCTTC. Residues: CASSLAAGTYNEQFF.

The CDR3 sequence: CASSLERIQETQYF. CDR3 DNA sequence: TGCGCCAGCAGCTTGGAGAGGATCCAAGAGACCCAGTACTTC. The chain combines TRBV5-1 with TRBJ2-5; D unclear. Germline V gene sequence: CDR1 SGHRS, CDR2 YFSETQ. V was shortened by 0 bases and J by 1 base, with 7 bases between the two germline ends. This CDR3 has 14 amino acids.

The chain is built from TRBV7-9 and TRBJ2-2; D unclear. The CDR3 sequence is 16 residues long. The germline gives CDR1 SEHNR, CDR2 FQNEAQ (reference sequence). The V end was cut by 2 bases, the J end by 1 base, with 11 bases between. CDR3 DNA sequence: TGTGCCAGCAGCTTACTGGCGGTCCTGAACACCGGGGAGCTGTTTTTT. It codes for CASSLLAVLNTGELFF.